The 8 T cell receptor beta chains below come from one sample, sequenced in a study of blood T cell repertoires in COVID-19. The assay was immunoSEQ multiplex PCR, and TCRdb's table has in-frame clones only and misses some. This sample carries around 70,000 clones, around 93% of them seen once, and the ten largest clones take approximately 7.5%. The sample comprised peripheral blood. These receptors were taken from a human donor in a cohort sampled during active COVID-19.

This chain links TRBV2 with TRBJ2-3; 9 bases map to TRBD2. Germline V lookup: CDR1 SNHLY, CDR2 FYNNEI. J was trimmed by 4 bases and V by 5 bases; bases with no gene match: 4. The CDR3 loop spans 14 amino acids. The CDR3 loop reads CASSWASGADTQYF. CDR3 coding DNA: TGTGCCAGCAGTTGGGCTAGCGGGGCAGATACGCAGTATTTT. The variable domain in full, completed from reference TRBV2 and TRBJ2-3, reads EPEVTQTPSHQVTQMGQEVILRCVPISNHLYFYWYRQILGQKVEFLVSFYNNEISEKSEIFDDQFSVERPDGSNFTLKIRSTKLEDSAMYFCASSWASGADTQYFGPGTRLTVL.

The chain employs TRBV4-3 and TRBJ2-2, with D perhaps TRBD1 (7 bases). V was clipped by 3 bases and J by 4 bases, with 18 bases between them. The V gene's germline CDR1 is LGHNA and CDR2 YSLEER. This CDR3 is 17 amino acids long. The CDR3 sequence: CASSQAGQINTTGELFF. As DNA, the CDR3 is TGCGCCAGCAGCCAGGCGGGACAGATTAATACCACCGGGGAGCTGTTTTTT.

Only a few counts were recorded for this clone. The CDR3 loop is CASSGAGGHYEQFF. In DNA form, the CDR3 reads TGTGCCAGCAGTGGAGCGGGGGGGCACTATGAGCAGTTCTTC. The V call is TRBV9, the J call TRBJ2-1, with 10 bases that match TRBD2. Looked up from germline, CDR1 is SGDLS and CDR2 is YYNGEE. Losses at the gene ends were 5 bases for V and 8 bases for J; bases not matched to a gene: 7. The CDR3 has 14 amino acids.

The sample holds one count of this clone. This chain connects TRBV18 to TRBJ2-3; 8 bases match TRBD2. The CDR3 covers 15 residues. Germline V CDR1 and CDR2: KGHSH, LQKENI. J was trimmed by 3 bases and V by 0 bases; bases with no gene match: 2. CDR3 region: CASSPPPGGTDTQYF. The CDR3 DNA reads as TGTGCCAGCTCACCACCCCCGGGGGGGACAGATACGCAGTATTTT.

The chain is built from TRBV3-1 (or the pseudogene TRBV3-2) and TRBJ2-1, with 11 bases matching TRBD2. V was clipped by 4 bases and J by 7 bases; unmatched bases: 12. CDR3 length: 17 residues. Germline V lookup: CDR1 LGHDT, CDR2 YNNKEL (reference sequence). CDR3 sequence (DNA): TGTGCCAGCAGCCGCCTTATACTAGCGGGAGTAAATAATGAGCAGTTCTTC. Translating gives CASSRLILAGVNNEQFF.

The V and J genes are TRBV7-2 and TRBJ2-3, with D perhaps TRBD2 (6 bases). The CDR3 is 15 residues long. Trimming stripped 6 bases from V and 2 bases from J, with 15 bases between. CDR1 SGHTA and CDR2 FQGNSA come from the germline V gene. The CDR3 protein is CASRQGLTVTDTQYF. The CDR3 DNA reads TGTGCCAGCAGACAAGGACTAACCGTCACAGATACGCAGTATTTT.

This rearrangement joins TRBV19 to TRBJ2-5, with TRBD1 matching 9 bases. The CDR3 has 16 amino acids. CDR1 LNHDA and CDR2 SQIVND come from the germline V gene (reference sequence). With V trimmed by 4 bases and J by 4 bases, 10 bases remained unmatched. CDR3 DNA: TGTGCCAGTAGTACCCTTTCGGGACAGGGCCCAGAGACCCAGTACTTC. The encoded protein is CASSTLSGQGPETQYF.

CDR3 sequence: CATSREAGQGARKLFF. CDR3 DNA sequence: TGTGCCACCAGCAGAGAGGCGGGGCAGGGGGCGCGAAAACTGTTTTTT. The chain links TRBV15 to TRBJ1-4; 8 bases match TRBD1. This CDR3 comprises 16 residues. Trimming removed 0 bases from V and 10 bases from J; junction bases left unmatched: 10. The germline V gene has CDR1 LNHNV and CDR2 YYDKDF (reference sequence). The entire variable domain, with the rest obtained from reference TRBV15 and TRBJ1-4, is as follows: DAMVIQNPRYQVTQFGKPVTLSCSQTLNHNVMYWYQQKSSQAPKLLFHYYDKDFNNEADTPDNFQSRRPNTSFCFLDIRSPGLGDTAMYLCATSREAGQGARKLFFGSGTQLSVL.